The rows below give T cell receptor beta chains drawn from one sample of a study of blood T cell repertoires in COVID-19. This table comes from immunoSEQ multiplex PCR, and its TCRdb copy is limited to in-frame clones, with some not included. This table holds 92,000 or so clones, around 89% found once. The sequencing sample was made of peripheral blood. Receptors were obtained from a man aged 55 to 70 with acute or convalescent COVID-19. The CDR3 runs from the conserved cysteine through the conserved F or W. D genes are given only for firm matches. Size tells how often a clone was seen (once, few, many) or the class of an expanded clone, and some rows leave it out.

>.|.|TRBV7-9|TRBJ1-1
CASSGQGQNTEAFF
TGTGCCAGCAGCGGTCAGGGACAGAACACTGAAGCTTTCTTT
>.|.|TRBV5-4|TRBJ1-1
CASSQPGTMNTEAFF
TGTGCCAGCAGCCAACCCGGGACAATGAACACTGAAGCTTTCTTT
>.|.|TRBV11-2|TRBJ2-1
CASSLRFLVGEQFF
TGTGCCAGCAGCCTTAGATTCTTAGTCGGTGAGCAGTTCTTC
>.|.|TRBV5-1|TRBJ2-7
CASSYDRLIGEQYF
TGCGCCAGCAGCTACGACAGGTTAATTGGAGAGCAGTACTTC
>TRBD1|.|TRBV19|TRBJ1-5
CASETPSQGVLRQPQHF
TGTGCCAGCGAAACCCCTTCGCAGGGGGTCCTCCGTCAGCCCCAGCATTTT
>TRBD1|.|TRBV30|TRBJ1-6
CAWSVKRTGSSYNSPLHF
TGTGCCTGGAGTGTCAAGAGGACAGGGAGCTCCTATAATTCACCCCTCCACTTT
>TRBD1|.|TRBV30|TRBJ2-2
CAWSRAGQGAGELFF
TGTGCCTGGAGTCGCGCTGGGCAGGGGGCCGGGGAGCTGTTTTTT
>TRBD1|once|TRBV19|TRBJ1-1
CASTRTGEMNTEAFF
TGTGCCAGTACCAGGACAGGGGAAATGAACACTGAAGCTTTCTTT
>.|.|TRBV9|TRBJ2-2
CASSAYSAGELFF
TGTGCCAGCAGCGCCTATTCTGCCGGGGAGCTGTTTTTT
>TRBD1|.|TRBV7-3|TRBJ2-7
CASSLDRDREQYF
TGTGCCAGCAGCTTGGACAGGGATCGAGAGCAGTACTTC
>TRBD1|.|TRBV10-1|TRBJ2-7
CASSGQGFPYEQYF
TGCGCCAGCTCGGGACAGGGTTTTCCCTACGAGCAGTACTTC
>TRBD2|few|TRBV15|TRBJ2-7
CATSRPSSGTYEQYF
TGTGCCACCAGCAGGCCCAGTAGCGGGACCTACGAGCAGTACTTC
>TRBD1|.|TRBV14|TRBJ2-7
CASSQERTGVDEQYF
TGTGCCAGCAGCCAAGAAAGGACAGGGGTGGACGAGCAGTACTTC
>.|.|TRBV7-9|TRBJ2-1
CASSDRSSHSYNEQFF
TGTGCCAGCAGCGACAGGTCTAGTCATTCCTACAATGAGCAGTTCTTC
>.|.|TRBV11-3|TRBJ2-1
CASGPQTGQQFF
TGTGCCAGCGGACCCCAAACAGGGCAGCAGTTCTTC
>TRBD1|.|TRBV29-1|TRBJ1-2
CSVETGFGYTF
TGCAGCGTTGAGACAGGGTTTGGCTACACCTTC
>.|.|TRBV3-1/TRBV3-2|TRBJ2-2
CASSPGATGELFF
TGTGCCAGCAGCCCTGGAGCTACCGGGGAGCTGTTTTTT
>TRBD2|.|TRBV29-1|TRBJ2-5
CSVRLAGETQYF
TGCAGCGTTCGATTAGCGGGCGAGACCCAGTACTTC
>TRBD2|few|TRBV13|TRBJ2-3
CASSLGWAGGTDTQYF
TGTGCCAGCAGCTTGGGATGGGCGGGGGGCACAGATACGCAGTATTTT
>.|.|TRBV2|TRBJ2-6
CASSDLRDSGANVLTF
TGTGCCAGCAGTGACCTCAGGGACTCTGGGGCCAACGTCCTGACTTTC
>.|few|TRBV12-3/TRBV12-4|TRBJ1-6
CASSLDRFSPLHF
TGTGCCAGCAGTTTAGACAGGTTTTCACCCCTCCACTTT
>TRBD2|.|TRBV5-1|TRBJ2-1
CASSPAGGLGNEQFF
TGCGCCAGCAGCCCCGCGGGGGGGCTGGGCAATGAGCAGTTCTTC
>.|.|TRBV24-1|TRBJ1-1
CATSEHQNTEAFF
TGTGCCACCAGCGAACACCAAAACACTGAAGCTTTCTTT
>.|.|TRBV6-1|TRBJ2-5
CASSDYGGGPRETQYF
TGTGCCAGCAGTGATTATGGCGGGGGCCCCCGGGAGACCCAGTACTTC
>TRBD1|.|TRBV6-1|TRBJ1-3
CASSDQGKGQGNSGNTIYF
TGTGCCAGCAGTGACCAGGGAAAGGGACAGGGGAACTCTGGAAACACCATATATTTT
>.|.|TRBV6-5|TRBJ2-7
CASSYSAGSYEQYF
TGTGCCAGCAGTTACTCTGCGGGCTCCTACGAGCAGTACTTC
>TRBD2|.|TRBV5-4|TRBJ2-1
CASSLWLSGTNEQFF
TGTGCCAGCAGCCTGTGGCTGAGCGGGACGAATGAGCAGTTCTTC
>TRBD2|once|TRBV5-4|TRBJ2-3
CASSWGLAGAGDTQYF
TGTGCCAGCAGCTGGGGACTAGCGGGGGCGGGAGATACGCAGTATTTT
>.|.|TRBV20-1|TRBJ1-4
CSASPELAGEKLFF
TGCAGTGCTAGTCCAGAACTTGCGGGAGAAAAACTGTTTTTT
>TRBD1|.|TRBV29-1|TRBJ1-2
CSSPTGGYGYTF
TGCAGCTCCCCGACAGGGGGCTATGGCTACACCTTC
>TRBD1|.|TRBV28|TRBJ2-7
CASRATGAYYEQYF
TGTGCCAGCAGGGCGACAGGGGCTTACTACGAGCAGTACTTC
>.|.|TRBV5-1|TRBJ2-5
CASSSLRGVETQYF
TGCGCCAGCAGCAGCCTTCGGGGAGTGGAGACCCAGTACTTC
>TRBD2|.|TRBV11-2|TRBJ2-7
CASSSGLASYEQYF
TGTGCCAGCAGCTCAGGACTAGCGAGTTACGAGCAGTACTTC
>.|.|TRBV11-3|TRBJ2-7
CASSFTLGGEQYF
TGTGCCAGCAGCTTCACCCTCGGGGGCGAGCAGTACTTC
>TRBD2|.|TRBV2|TRBJ2-7
CASSDRTSGGAYEQYF
TGTGCCAGCAGTGACAGGACTAGCGGGGGGGCCTACGAGCAGTACTTC
>.|.|TRBV12-5|TRBJ2-1
CASGLVPSADNEQFF
TGTGCTAGTGGTTTGGTACCTTCTGCGGACAATGAGCAGTTCTTC